A single sample is the source of the 27 T cell receptor beta chains below, sequenced in a study of cytomegalovirus exposure and HLA in healthy donors. The PCR made use of 60 Vbeta and 13 Jbeta primers. The data were produced by immunoSEQ multiplex PCR, yet TCRdb's version contains in-frame clones alone and is incomplete. This sample yields roughly 180,000 clones, of which nearly 80% are seen a single time; about 2.6% belongs to the top ten. Sequencing used PBMCs. All receptors derive from a female donor in good health and CMV-seronegative.

Note on this clone: At one end the junction does not follow the germline gene, possibly because of a read error. The chain has TRBV7-2 and TRBJ2-7, with D possibly TRBD2 on 5 matching bases. The CDR3 has 12 residues. Germline V gene lookup returns CDR1 SGHTA and CDR2 FQGNSA. This CDR3 reads CASEWRAASLDF. Written as DNA, the CDR3 is TGTGCCTCCGAGTGGCGGGCGGCCTCTTTGGACTTC.

V gene TRBV30 combines with J gene TRBJ1-5, with D unresolved. Germline CDR1 is GTSNPN and CDR2 is SVGIG (reference sequence). The CDR3 contains 11 residues. The V end was cut by 0 bases, the J end by 9 bases, with 6 bases between. The CDR3 coding sequence is TGTGCCTGGAGTGTTGGAGGGCCCCAGCATTTT. Its protein is CAWSVGGPQHF.

This clone was seen a single time. The chain carries TRBV18 and TRBJ2-4, with 10 positions matching TRBD1. The CDR3 spans 17 residues. V lost 0 bases, J lost 7 bases, and 9 bases stayed unmatched. Germline V lookup: CDR1 KGHSH, CDR2 LQKENI. The DNA for the CDR3 is TGTGCCAGCTCACCACCCGGGACAGGGGCGCGGGAGAACATTCAGTACTTC. Translation: CASSPPGTGARENIQYF.

The CDR3 loop reads CASSVARTGPDGYTF. CDR3 DNA sequence: TGTGCCAGCAGCGTAGCTCGGACAGGGCCTGATGGCTACACCTTC. This chain joins TRBV9 and TRBJ1-2; TRBD1 matches at 8 bases. V lost 0 bases and J lost 6; bases outside the gene matches: 7. CDR3 length equals 15 residues. The germline gives CDR1 SGDLS, CDR2 YYNGEE.

The V and J genes are TRBV10-3 and TRBJ2-7; 9 bases align to TRBD1. This CDR3 contains 16 residues. Germline lookup yields CDR1 ENHRY and CDR2 SYGVKD. V dropped 3 bases and J dropped 2; count of bases not matched to a gene: 8. Here the CDR3 DNA reads TGTGCCATCAGTGAACTAGGACAGGGGTTCGCCTACGAGCAGTACTTC. This gives the protein CAISELGQGFAYEQYF.

The rearrangement links TRBV2 to TRBJ2-7, with 10 bases matching TRBD2. CDR1 and CDR2 (germline): SNHLY, FYNNEI. The CDR3 sequence is 14 residues long. V shed 5 bases and J 6 bases; nucleotides not matched to a gene: 7. In nucleotides, the CDR3 is TGTGCCAGCAGTAACCAGCGGGGGGGCCTCGAGCAGTACTTC. Translation: CASSNQRGGLEQYF.

The chain carries TRBV7-8 and TRBJ2-7; TRBD2 aligns across 13 bases. With V trimmed by 4 bases and J by 2 bases, 11 bases remained unmatched. CDR3 length: 18 residues. Germline values: CDR1 SGHVS, CDR2 FQNEAQ. CDR3 coding DNA: TGTGCCAGCAGCTCCGGACTAGCGGGAGCTGCGGTTCCCTACGAGCAGTACTTC. It is translated as CASSSGLAGAAVPYEQYF.

This chain connects TRBV7-8 to TRBJ2-7, with D possibly TRBD1 on 5 matching bases. Looked up from germline, CDR1 is SGHVS and CDR2 is FQNEAQ. This CDR3 is built from 17 residues. V lost 1 base to trimming and J lost 6 bases, with 22 bases between them. The CDR3, as DNA: TGTGCCAGCAGCTTAGGTGGAGCAGGGAAAGTCTTAGGCGAGCAGTACTTC. As protein: CASSLGGAGKVLGEQYF.

CDR3: CASSLANRETWLGSYNEQFF. In DNA form, the CDR3 reads TGCGCCAGCAGCTTGGCCAATCGGGAGACGTGGTTGGGATCCTACAATGAGCAGTTCTTC. This sequence joins TRBV5-1 and TRBJ2-1, with a weak D call TRBD2 (6 bases). V was shortened by 0 bases and J by 1 base, with 23 bases between the two germline ends. CDR1 SGHRS and CDR2 YFSETQ come from the germline V gene. CDR3 size: 20 residues.

The chain carries TRBV2 and TRBJ1-4; D unresolved. V was clipped by 7 bases and J by 5 bases, with 14 bases between them. Per germline, CDR1 SNHLY and CDR2 FYNNEI. The CDR3 contains 14 residues. The CDR3 DNA sequence: TGTGCCAGCATCCGGGGTCTGGGGAATGAAAAACTGTTTTTT. It yields the protein CASIRGLGNEKLFF.

This chain uses TRBV15 with TRBJ2-7, with 10 bases lining up with TRBD1. The CDR3 sequence is 16 residues long. The germline V gene has CDR1 LNHNV and CDR2 YYDKDF (reference sequence). J gave up 3 bases and V 1 base, and 6 bases lay outside the gene matches. In DNA, the CDR3 is TGTGCCACCAGCAGAGGGCCGGGACAGGGGATCTACGAGCAGTACTTC. Amino acid sequence: CATSRGPGQGIYEQYF.

The chain combines TRBV15 with TRBJ2-4, with 7 bases that match TRBD1. The CDR3 is 14 residues long. V shed 5 bases, J shed 8 bases, and the junction held 9 bases outside the gene matches. CDR1 and CDR2 (germline): LNHNV, YYDKDF (reference sequence). CDR3 sequence: CATSPTGYADIQYF. As DNA, the CDR3 is TGTGCCACCAGCCCGACAGGGTATGCGGACATTCAGTACTTC.

The J gene is TRBJ2-3, the V gene TRBV5-4; 10 bases line up with TRBD2. Germline-derived CDR1 and CDR2 are SGHNT and YYREEE (reference sequence). Trimming took 0 bases from V and 0 from J; bases not matched to a gene: 7. The CDR3 runs to 18 residues. This CDR3 reads CASSLDPLAGASTDTQYF. CDR3 DNA sequence: TGTGCCAGCAGCTTGGACCCTCTAGCGGGGGCTAGCACAGATACGCAGTATTTT.

V gene TRBV6-1 combines with J gene TRBJ2-7, with TRBD1 as a possible D gene (6 bases). The length of the CDR3 is 14 residues. CDR1 and CDR2 (germline): MNHNS, SASEGT. The germline V and J ends were trimmed by 4 bases and 5 bases, with 15 bases remaining between them. The CDR3 is CASSARLKGDEQYF. The CDR3 coding sequence is TGTGCCAGCAGTGCCCGGCTTAAGGGGGACGAGCAGTACTTC.

The chain joins TRBV9 to TRBJ2-7, with a possible D match to TRBD2 (7 bases). Germline CDR1 and CDR2: SGDLS and YYNGEE. V dropped 2 bases and J dropped 2 bases, with 11 bases sitting between them. This CDR3 is 14 amino acids long. CDR3 DNA sequence: TGTGCCAGCAGCGTTGGGGGGGCCACCTACGAGCAGTACTTC. It encodes CASSVGGATYEQYF.

The chain has TRBV6-6 and TRBJ1-2, with D hard to call. Germline CDR1 and CDR2: MNHNY and SVGAGI (reference sequence). V was shortened by 10 bases and J by 6 bases, with 15 bases between the two germline ends. The CDR3 extends over 12 amino acids. The CDR3 reads CANPRGLHGYTF. As DNA, the CDR3 is TGTGCCAACCCCCGGGGTCTCCATGGCTACACCTTC.

The V and J genes are TRBV4-2 and TRBJ2-1; 8 bases fit TRBD2. V shed 8 bases, J shed 9 bases, and the junction held 6 bases outside the gene matches. CDR3 length equals 12 residues. Germline V CDR1 and CDR2: LGHNA, YNFKEQ. The DNA for the CDR3 is TGTGCCAGCGCGGGGGGAGGGAGTGAGCAGTTCTTC. Translated: CASAGGGSEQFF.

The V gene is TRBV7-9, the J gene TRBJ2-7; TRBD2 is a possible D gene (5 bases). Per germline, CDR1 SEHNR and CDR2 FQNEAQ (reference sequence). Trimming took 4 bases from V and 0 from J, leaving 13 bases between them. CDR3 length: 15 residues. CDR3 nucleotides: TGTGCCAGCAGCTCCTCCCGGGCGGGCTCCTACGAGCAGTACTTC. Protein: CASSSSRAGSYEQYF.

The chain carries TRBV5-8 and TRBJ1-2; weak D call: TRBD1 (5 bases). Trimming shortened V by 1 base and J by 6 bases, and 13 bases separated the two germline ends. This CDR3 has 14 residues. Germline CDR1 and CDR2: SGHTS and YDEGEE. The CDR3 spells CASSLLIGRDGYTF. In nucleotides, the CDR3 is TGTGCCAGCAGCTTGTTAATCGGCAGGGATGGCTACACCTTC.

J is TRBJ1-2 and V is TRBV25-1; D gene ambiguous. Per the germline V gene, CDR1 is MGHDK and CDR2 is SYGVNS. The CDR3 runs 15 residues. V gave up 4 bases and J gave up 3 bases, with 15 bases separating them. The CDR3 reads CASSVIRWRDYGYTF. CDR3 nucleotide sequence: TGTGCCAGCAGTGTGATACGGTGGCGGGACTATGGCTACACCTTC.

In this sample, this clone turned up a few times. The chain has TRBV9 and TRBJ2-5, with D possibly being TRBD2 (5 bases). The length of the CDR3 is 14 residues. From germline, CDR1 is SGDLS and CDR2 YYNGEE. V dropped 0 bases and J dropped 5 bases, with 11 bases sitting between them. The CDR3 DNA is TGTGCCAGCAGCGTAGACCGGACTTTGGAGACCCAGTACTTC. It codes for CASSVDRTLETQYF.

The chain employs TRBV4-3 and TRBJ2-3, with a possible D match to TRBD2 (5 bases). V lost 1 base to trimming and J lost 0 bases, with 8 bases between them. The germline gives CDR1 LGHNA, CDR2 YSLEER. The CDR3 contains 15 residues. The CDR3 DNA is TGCGCCAGCAGCCAAGGCGGGTTTAGCACAGATACGCAGTATTTT. This encodes CASSQGGFSTDTQYF.

The rearrangement uses TRBV28 and TRBJ2-7; D unclear. Germline V gene lookup returns CDR1 MDHEN and CDR2 SYDVKM. CDR3 size: 13 residues. V was clipped by 2 bases and J by 9 bases, with 14 bases between them. This chain's CDR3 is CASSLLEAARQYF. CDR3 sequence (DNA): TGTGCCAGCAGTTTACTCGAGGCGGCGCGGCAGTACTTC.

The chain carries TRBV2 and TRBJ2-3; the D gene is possibly TRBD1 (5 bases). CDR3 size: 14 residues. Deletions cut 4 bases from V and 2 bases from J, with 10 bases between. Germline V gene lookup returns CDR1 SNHLY and CDR2 FYNNEI. The CDR3 region is CASSGQIDTDTQYF. CDR3 nucleotide sequence: TGTGCCAGCAGTGGACAGATAGACACAGATACGCAGTATTTT.

The chain joins TRBV4-1 to TRBJ1-2, with a tentative D call TRBD1 (5 bases). This CDR3 is built from 16 residues. Trimming cost V 0 bases and J 8 bases, with 19 bases left between them. The germline gives CDR1 MGHRA, CDR2 YSYEKL. CDR3: CASSQDAFGGEGGYTF. CDR3 in DNA: TGCGCCAGCAGCCAAGATGCGTTTGGGGGGGAAGGCGGCTACACCTTC.

As concerns this clone: The junction and the germline gene differ at one end; a read error may be behind it. The V call is TRBV7-9, the J call TRBJ2-7; D unclear. The CDR3 is 14 residues long. From germline, CDR1 is SEHNR and CDR2 FQNEAQ (reference sequence). CDR3 in amino acids: CSSSLGGDGVKQYF. CDR3 bases: TGTTCCAGCAGCTTAGGTGGTGACGGAGTGAAGCAGTACTTC.

This chain uses TRBV30 with TRBJ1-6; D is unclear. Trimming removed 0 bases from V and 7 bases from J, with 10 bases in between. Germline-derived CDR1 and CDR2 are GTSNPN and SVGIG (reference sequence). The CDR3 consists of 14 residues. CDR3 in amino acids: CAWSVITDNSPLHF. The CDR3, as DNA: TGTGCCTGGAGTGTAATTACAGACAATTCACCCCTCCACTTT.